This TCR beta chain emerged from a study of cytomegalovirus exposure and HLA in healthy donors. On this clone: The antigen is unknown.

Points from the study as a whole: It was reportedly the case that the classifier diagnosed cytomegalovirus status with high specificity and sensitivity.

Losses at the gene ends were 4 bases for V and 5 bases for J; bases not matched to a gene: 7. This CDR3 contains 14 residues. Germline V gene data show CDR1 as SEHNR and CDR2 as FQNEAQ (reference sequence). With 60 Vbeta and 13 Jbeta primers, the PCR was carried out. Data came from immunoSEQ multiplex PCR; TCRdb stores just in-frame clones and leaves some out. The sample lists fewer than 200,000 clones, around three quarters seen once, with 2.1% in the top ten. Sequenced material: PBMCs. This TCR was sampled from a man in his forties in good health and CMV-seronegative. This chain uses TRBV7-9 with TRBJ2-5, with TRBD2 identical over 7 bases. The CDR3 coding sequence is TGTGCCAGCAGCTCGCTGGGAGGGTGGGAGACCCAGTACTTC. Protein sequence: CASSSLGGWETQYF.